Listed here are 26 T cell receptor beta chains from one sample, sequenced in a study of blood T cell repertoires in COVID-19. Sequenced by immunoSEQ multiplex PCR; TCRdb stores in-frame clones only, minus some. The sample includes more than 200,000 clones, about 80% of them seen just once. The sample taken for sequencing was peripheral blood. Source of these receptors: a man aged 45-65 years with active or convalescent COVID-19.

The chain carries TRBV19 and TRBJ2-7; TRBD1 might be the D (6 bases). With 10 bases removed from V and 5 bases from J, the gap between germline ends came to 18 bases. The CDR3 runs 13 residues. Per germline, CDR1 LNHDA and CDR2 SQIVND (reference sequence). This CDR3 reads CATSEGRGNEQYF. The CDR3 DNA is TGTGCCACCTCAGAGGGCAGGGGAAACGAGCAGTACTTC.

V and J are TRBV24-1 and TRBJ1-2; TRBD1 matches 7 bases. The J segment lost 3 bases and the V segment lost 9 bases, leaving 9 bases of the junction unmatched. The CDR3 is 14 amino acids. Germline values: CDR1 KGHDR, CDR2 SFDVKD. CDR3 loop: CATPTRDRDYGYTF. In DNA form, the CDR3 reads TGTGCCACCCCCACACGGGACAGAGACTATGGCTACACCTTC.

The chain combines TRBV30 with TRBJ1-5; a possible D gene is TRBD1 (6 bases). Trimming pared 2 bases from V and 11 bases from J, leaving 19 bases between. The CDR3 contains 14 residues. Germline V gene data show CDR1 as GTSNPN and CDR2 as SVGIG (reference sequence). The CDR3 reads CAWSRTGPLEAQHF. The CDR3 DNA is TGTGCCTGGAGTCGTACAGGGCCCCTAGAGGCCCAGCATTTT. Drawing the rest from reference TRBV30 and TRBJ1-5, the complete variable domain is SQTIHQWPATLVQPVGSPLSLECTVEGTSNPNLYWYRQAAGRGLQLLFYSVGIGQISSEVPQNLSASRPQDRQFILSSKKLLLSDSGFYLCAWSRTGPLEAQHFGDGTRLSIL.

The rearrangement joins TRBV9 to TRBJ1-4, with D perhaps TRBD1 (5 bases). The germline gives CDR1 SGDLS, CDR2 YYNGEE. The ends were cut back, 3 bases at V and 6 bases at J, with 18 bases in the middle. This CDR3 spans 16 amino acids. CDR3: CASSGLITGSDEKLFF. The CDR3 DNA reads TGTGCCAGCAGCGGCCTAATTACAGGTTCGGATGAAAAACTGTTTTTT. Drawing the rest from reference TRBV9 and TRBJ1-4, the complete variable domain is DSGVTQTPKHLITATGQRVTLRCSPRSGDLSVYWYQQSLDQGLQFLIQYYNGEERAKGNILERFSAQQFPDLHSELNLSSLELGDSALYFCASSGLITGSDEKLFFGSGTQLSVL.

This clone is a singleton in its sample. The V call is TRBV2, the J call TRBJ1-3; D call uncertain. The length of the CDR3 is 15 residues. Trimming removed 5 bases from V and 0 bases from J, with 11 bases in between. Germline V gene data show CDR1 as SNHLY and CDR2 as FYNNEI. In DNA form, the CDR3 reads TGTGCCAGCAGTACACAGACAAGCTCTGGAAACACCATATATTTT. It specifies CASSTQTSSGNTIYF. Complete variable domain (other parts from reference TRBV2 and TRBJ1-3): EPEVTQTPSHQVTQMGQEVILRCVPISNHLYFYWYRQILGQKVEFLVSFYNNEISEKSEIFDDQFSVERPDGSNFTLKIRSTKLEDSAMYFCASSTQTSSGNTIYFGEGSWLTVV.

The rearrangement uses TRBV5-4 and TRBJ2-1; tentative D call: TRBD1 (6 bases). The V end was cut by 2 bases, the J end by 7 bases, with 16 bases between. This CDR3 is built from 15 residues. Germline CDR1 is SGHNT and CDR2 is YYREEE (reference sequence). CDR3 coding DNA: TGTGCCAGCAGCTTAACAGGGTATCAAGGGAATGAGCAGTTCTTC. It encodes CASSLTGYQGNEQFF.

This chain uses TRBV2 with TRBJ1-2, with D tentatively TRBD1 (6 bases). The CDR3 is 13 residues long. Trimming removed 1 base at V and 7 bases at J, with 10 bases between. Germline CDR1 and CDR2: SNHLY and FYNNEI. The CDR3, as DNA: TGTGCCAGCAGTGAAGGATACAGGGTTGGCTACACCTTC. Translating gives CASSEGYRVGYTF.

The chain combines TRBV4-2 with TRBJ1-4; D is unclear. CDR1 is LGHNA, CDR2 YNFKEQ, per germline. Trimming took off 0 bases at V and 8 bases at J, with 10 bases between the two ends. CDR3 length equals 14 residues. The CDR3: CASSQEAPFEKLFF. The CDR3 DNA reads TGTGCCAGCAGCCAAGAGGCCCCCTTCGAAAAACTGTTTTTT.

This clone has a single count. The chain recombines TRBV5-1 with TRBJ2-3; 11 bases fit TRBD1. This CDR3 contains 15 residues. The V gene's germline CDR1 is SGHRS and CDR2 YFSETQ. With V trimmed by 4 bases and J by 5 bases, 6 bases remained unmatched. The CDR3 DNA follows: TGCGCCAGCAGCCCGGACAGGGGGCCGGGAGATACGCAGTATTTT. Translating it yields CASSPDRGPGDTQYF. Full variable domain (missing parts from reference TRBV5-1 and TRBJ2-3): KAGVTQTPRYLIKTRGQQVTLSCSPISGHRSVSWYQQTPGQGLQFLFEYFSETQRNKGNFPGRFSGRQFSNSRSEMNVSTLELGDSALYLCASSPDRGPGDTQYFGPGTRLTVL.

The chain couples TRBV7-7 to TRBJ2-2; 12 bases agree with TRBD2. CDR3 length: 17 amino acids. J lost 5 bases, V lost 5 bases, and 9 bases had no gene match. Germline V CDR1 and CDR2: SSHAT, FNYEAQ (reference sequence). CDR3 sequence: CASSLELAGGKTGELFF. In DNA, the CDR3 is TGTGCCAGCAGCCTCGAGCTAGCGGGGGGGAAAACCGGGGAGCTGTTTTTT.

The chain has TRBV4-1 and TRBJ1-4, with D possibly matching TRBD1 (6 bases). CDR3 length: 18 amino acids. V lost 0 bases to trimming and J lost 0 bases, with 14 bases between them. Germline assignment: CDR1 MGHRA and CDR2 YSYEKL. As DNA, the CDR3 is TGCGCCAGCAGCCAAGAACAGGGCATTCCCGCAACTAATGAAAAACTGTTTTTT. As protein: CASSQEQGIPATNEKLFF.

With regard to this clone: The same CDR3 can be traced to other DNA sequences in this sample. The chain carries TRBV5-6 and TRBJ1-1; unclear D gene. CDR3 length: 14 amino acids. Trimming took off 0 bases at V and 1 base at J, with 7 bases between the two ends. Germline loops: CDR1 SGHDT, CDR2 YYEEEE. The CDR3 nucleotides are TGTGCCAGCAGCTTGGTGACACCGAACACTGAAGCTTTCTTT. Its translation: CASSLVTPNTEAFF.

This clone is a singleton in its sample. The chain employs TRBV10-2 and TRBJ2-3; a weak D match, TRBD2 (6 bases). V gave up 7 bases and J gave up 2 bases, with 13 bases separating them. The V gene's germline CDR1 is WSHSY and CDR2 SAAADI. The CDR3 extends over 14 amino acids. DNA of the CDR3: TGCGCCAGCACCGGACTAAAGACCACAGATACGCAGTATTTT. Protein product: CASTGLKTTDTQYF.

The CDR3 bases are TGTGCCAGCAGCCCAGTGGGGACAGCTAGCACAGATACGCAGTATTTT. Its translation: CASSPVGTASTDTQYF. The chain combines TRBV7-8 with TRBJ2-3, with 7 bases that match TRBD1. Trimming cost V 5 bases and J 0 bases; bases outside gene matches: 8. The CDR3 spans 16 residues. CDR1 and CDR2 from the germline V gene are SGHVS and FQNEAQ.

The V gene is TRBV4-1, the J gene TRBJ2-4; a weak D match, TRBD1 (6 bases). Trimming left V 4 bases short and J 3 bases short, with 16 bases between. The CDR3 covers 16 residues. Germline V gene sequence: CDR1 MGHRA, CDR2 YSYEKL. The CDR3 spells CASSLEGQGHKNIQYF. CDR3 DNA: TGCGCCAGCAGCCTTGAGGGCCAGGGGCACAAAAACATTCAGTACTTC.

The rearrangement uses TRBV5-8 and TRBJ1-2; TRBD1 agrees at 8 bases. The length of the CDR3 is 14 residues. Germline-derived CDR1 and CDR2 are SGHTS and YDEGEE. J was trimmed by 7 bases and V by 7 bases; bases with no gene match: 12. The CDR3 DNA follows: TGTGCCAGCGGTCTAGACAGGGGATCGCGTGGCTACACCTTC. This codes for CASGLDRGSRGYTF.

Here the CDR3 reads CASSAGQGNQPQHF. For the CDR3, the DNA is TGCGCCAGCAGCGCCGGACAAGGCAATCAGCCCCAGCATTTT. The chain has TRBV10-2 and TRBJ1-5, with a tentative D call TRBD1 (5 bases). The CDR3 sequence is 14 residues long. Trimming shortened V by 6 bases and J by 2 bases, and 11 bases separated the two germline ends. Germline CDR1 is WSHSY and CDR2 is SAAADI.

The J gene is TRBJ2-1, the V gene TRBV25-1; 7 bases agree with TRBD1. The CDR3 consists of 16 residues. Germline V gene data show CDR1 as MGHDK and CDR2 as SYGVNS. After removal of 1 base from V and 9 bases from J, the junction contained 12 bases not matched to a gene. In DNA form, the CDR3 reads TGTGCCAGCAGTGAATTCGGGCAGGGGGTCGAGATTGAGCAGTTCTTC. It codes for CASSEFGQGVEIEQFF.

This clone occurred a few times. This sequence joins TRBV27 and TRBJ2-1; weak D call: TRBD1 (6 bases). Trimming took 0 bases from V and 4 from J, leaving 19 bases between them. Germline CDR1 and CDR2: MNHEY and SMNVEV (reference sequence). The CDR3 spans 18 residues. In DNA form, the CDR3 reads TGTGCCAGCAGTTTATCTTCCTTTGGCAGGGACAAATACAATGAGCAGTTCTTC. It is translated as CASSLSSFGRDKYNEQFF.

The V gene is TRBV2, the J gene TRBJ2-2; TRBD2 might be the D (5 bases). V was shortened by 6 bases and J by 4 bases, with 12 bases between the two germline ends. The CDR3 covers 14 residues. Per the germline V gene, CDR1 is SNHLY and CDR2 is FYNNEI. The CDR3 protein is CASRVPRGTGELFF. The CDR3 DNA follows: TGTGCCAGCAGGGTACCCCGGGGCACCGGGGAGCTGTTTTTT.

The chain employs TRBV27 and TRBJ2-7; TRBD1 agrees at 7 bases. The CDR3 runs 14 residues. The germline V gene has CDR1 MNHEY and CDR2 SMNVEV (reference sequence). The V and J ends lost 8 bases and 4 bases, in that order; junction bases with no gene match: 11. Here the CDR3 DNA reads TGTGCCAGCCAGATGACTCCGGGACAGTACGAGCAGTACTTC. Translation: CASQMTPGQYEQYF.

The chain carries TRBV19 and TRBJ1-3; D is unresolved. The CDR3 runs to 16 residues. Germline CDR1 and CDR2: LNHDA and SQIVND (reference sequence). The V gene lost 2 bases and the J gene lost 0 bases, with 11 bases spanning the gap. The CDR3 DNA follows: TGTGCCAGTAGTATATCGGGTGTCAACTCTGGAAACACCATATATTTT. Its translation: CASSISGVNSGNTIYF.

V and J are TRBV3-1 (or the pseudogene TRBV3-2) and TRBJ2-5; TRBD2 agrees at 12 bases. The CDR3 extends over 17 amino acids. Trimming removed 4 bases from V and 9 bases from J; junction bases left unmatched: 15. Germline CDR1 reads LGHDT; CDR2 reads YNNKEL (reference sequence). The CDR3 sequence is CASSRYLSSGGASAQYF. In nucleotides, the CDR3 is TGTGCCAGCAGCCGATACCTTTCTAGCGGGGGGGCCTCGGCCCAGTACTTC.

The genes are TRBV6-1 and TRBJ2-1; 9 bases map to TRBD2. V was clipped by 4 bases and J by 0 bases; unmatched bases: 10. Germline CDR1 reads MNHNS; CDR2 reads SASEGT. The CDR3 is 18 residues long. This CDR3 reads CASSGLRAGGFSYNEQFF. For the CDR3, the DNA is TGTGCCAGCAGTGGACTAAGAGCGGGGGGTTTCTCCTACAATGAGCAGTTCTTC.

The chain recombines TRBV7-8 with TRBJ1-5; maybe TRBD1 (6 bases). The V end was cut by 5 bases, the J end by 2 bases, with 10 bases between. CDR3 size: 14 residues. Germline CDR1 is SGHVS and CDR2 is FQNEAQ. The CDR3 DNA sequence: TGTGCCAGCAGCCTCAGACAGGGCAATCAGCCCCAGCATTTT. Translated: CASSLRQGNQPQHF.

The chain employs TRBV4-3 and TRBJ2-7, with 9 bases aligning to TRBD2. Germline trimming cut 3 bases from V and 3 bases from J; bases unmatched to any gene: 12. Germline V gives CDR1 LGHNA, CDR2 YSLEER. This CDR3 has 17 amino acids. The CDR3 loop reads CASSQTLGSGGIYEQYF. As DNA, the CDR3 is TGCGCCAGCAGCCAGACCTTAGGCAGCGGGGGGATCTACGAGCAGTACTTC.